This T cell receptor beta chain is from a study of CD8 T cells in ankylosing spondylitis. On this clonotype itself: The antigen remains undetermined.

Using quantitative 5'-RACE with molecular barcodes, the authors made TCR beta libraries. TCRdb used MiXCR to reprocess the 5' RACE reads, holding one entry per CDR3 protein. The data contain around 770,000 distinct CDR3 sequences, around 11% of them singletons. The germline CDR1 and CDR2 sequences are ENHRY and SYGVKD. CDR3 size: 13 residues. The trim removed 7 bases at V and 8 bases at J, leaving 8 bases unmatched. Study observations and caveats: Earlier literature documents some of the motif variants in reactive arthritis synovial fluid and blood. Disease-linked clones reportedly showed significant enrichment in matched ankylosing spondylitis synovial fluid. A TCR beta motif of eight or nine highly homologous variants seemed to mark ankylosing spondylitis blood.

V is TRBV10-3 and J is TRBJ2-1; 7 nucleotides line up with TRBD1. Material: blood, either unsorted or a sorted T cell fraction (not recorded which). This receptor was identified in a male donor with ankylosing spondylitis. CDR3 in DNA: TGTGCCATCAATTTAGACAGGGTCCATGAGCAGTTCTTC. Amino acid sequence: CAINLDRVHEQFF.